These 32 T cell receptor beta chains originate from one sample sequenced in a study of cytomegalovirus exposure and HLA in healthy donors. Amplification used 60 Vbeta primers and 13 Jbeta primers. Clones were read by immunoSEQ multiplex PCR, and TCRdb kept only the in-frame ones, dropping some. This table has over 130,000 clones, roughly 77% appearing once. Sequenced input: PBMCs. These receptors were collected from a human donor in good health.

This clone came up once. The rearrangement links TRBV6-6 to TRBJ2-7; weak D call: TRBD2 (6 bases). Between the trimmed V and J ends, which lost 2 bases and 6 bases, there was a span of 20 bases. The CDR3 totals 16 residues. The germline V gene encodes CDR1 MNHNY and CDR2 SVGAGI (reference sequence). The CDR3 nucleotides read TGTGCCAGCAGTTACAGAGGTGGTAGCGGAATGGGCGAGCAGTACTTC. Residues: CASSYRGGSGMGEQYF.

The chain uses TRBV25-1 and TRBJ2-7; weak D call: TRBD1 (5 bases). In germline, CDR1 is MGHDK, CDR2 SYGVNS. This CDR3 contains 14 residues. With 6 bases removed from V and 2 bases from J, the gap between germline ends came to 14 bases. CDR3 nucleotide sequence: TGTGCCAGCAGGGGGCGGACAAATCCCTACGAGCAGTACTTC. This sequence encodes CASRGRTNPYEQYF.

This clone appeared a few times. The V call is TRBV6-5, the J call TRBJ1-2; D unclear. CDR3 length: 15 residues. Deletions cut 5 bases from V and 2 bases from J, with 15 bases between. The germline V gene encodes CDR1 MNHEY and CDR2 SVGAGI. In nucleotides, the CDR3 is TGTGCCAGCAGTACCAGCCAGACGAGGAACTATGGCTACACCTTC. Encoded protein: CASSTSQTRNYGYTF.

This clone was observed a few times. The chain recombines TRBV5-6 with TRBJ2-1; 7 bases are a match to TRBD1. The CDR3 has 16 residues. Germline V gives CDR1 SGHDT, CDR2 YYEEEE. The J segment lost 0 bases and the V segment lost 3 bases, leaving 6 bases of the junction unmatched. The CDR3 sequence: CASSSGDRSSYNEQFF. CDR3 in DNA: TGTGCCAGCAGCTCCGGGGACAGAAGCTCCTACAATGAGCAGTTCTTC.

The chain couples TRBV4-2 to TRBJ2-3, with a weak D call TRBD2 (6 bases). Trimming took 5 bases from V and 8 from J, leaving 17 bases between them. From germline, CDR1 is LGHNA and CDR2 YNFKEQ. CDR3 length: 14 residues. CDR3 loop: CASSYFWDSRTQYF. CDR3 in DNA: TGTGCCAGCAGCTATTTTTGGGACTCCCGTACGCAGTATTTT.

In its sample, this clone was seen a few times. The chain couples TRBV29-1 to TRBJ2-3, with TRBD2 matching 8 bases. Unmatched junction bases numbered 11, after V lost 5 bases and J lost 1 base. This CDR3 is built from 16 residues. Germline V gene data show CDR1 as SQVTM and CDR2 as ANQGSEA. The DNA of the CDR3 is TGCAGCGTTTCAATGCTGACTAGCGCCCGCACAGATACGCAGTATTTT. This gives the protein CSVSMLTSARTDTQYF.

The V gene is TRBV4-2, the J gene TRBJ1-2, with D maybe TRBD1 (5 bases). Germline CDR1 and CDR2: LGHNA and YNFKEQ. The V end was cut by 1 base, the J end by 2 bases, with 11 bases between. The CDR3 loop spans 15 amino acids. CDR3 nucleotide sequence: TGTGCCAGCAGCCAAGTAGACAGCGACAACTATGGCTACACCTTC. The encoded protein is CASSQVDSDNYGYTF.

This clone was recorded a few times. The rearrangement links TRBV27 to TRBJ2-1; perhaps TRBD2 as D (7 bases). V lost 9 bases and J 5 bases, leaving 14 bases between the germline ends. Per the germline V gene, CDR1 is MNHEY and CDR2 is SMNVEV (reference sequence). The CDR3 is 13 residues long. The CDR3 bases are TGTGCCAGGCGGGGGCAGGGGAACAATGAGCAGTTCTTC. Translation: CARRGQGNNEQFF.

V and J are TRBV9 and TRBJ2-2; 13 positions match TRBD2. The CDR3 consists of 19 residues. Germline-derived CDR1 and CDR2 are SGDLS and YYNGEE. Germline trimming cut 2 bases from V and 7 bases from J; bases unmatched to any gene: 14. The CDR3 DNA follows: TGTGCCAGCAGCGTCTCGTCGCGGACTAGCGGGAGTTCAATCGGGGAGCTGTTTTTT. This sequence encodes CASSVSSRTSGSSIGELFF.

The chain uses TRBV6-1 and TRBJ1-1; the D gene is possibly TRBD1 (6 bases). The CDR3 loop spans 13 amino acids. V was shortened by 6 bases and J by 6 bases, with 14 bases between the two germline ends. Germline V gives CDR1 MNHNS, CDR2 SASEGT. Here the CDR3 DNA reads TGTGCCAGCAGGAAGGGGGAGAATCCTGAAGCTTTCTTT. Its translation: CASRKGENPEAFF.

This clone occurred once. The CDR3 here is CASSSGARGRNEQFF. DNA for the CDR3: TGTGCCAGCAGCTCGGGGGCCAGGGGGAGGAATGAGCAGTTCTTC. V is TRBV11-2 and J is TRBJ2-1, with D perhaps TRBD1 (7 bases). The CDR3 has 15 amino acids. Germline assignment: CDR1 SGHAT and CDR2 FQNNGV. V dropped 4 bases and J dropped 7 bases, with 17 bases sitting between them.

This clone was observed a single time. The gene calls are TRBV5-4 and TRBJ2-1; D perhaps matches TRBD1 (6 bases). V dropped 4 bases and J dropped 9 bases, with 14 bases sitting between them. Germline CDR1 reads SGHNT; CDR2 reads YYREEE (reference sequence). The CDR3 has 13 amino acids. Here the CDR3 reads CASSQRSGVEQFF. In DNA, the CDR3 is TGTGCCAGCAGCCAGAGGTCAGGGGTTGAGCAGTTCTTC.

The genes are TRBV30 and TRBJ2-5, with 9 positions matching TRBD1. CDR3 length: 12 amino acids. The germline CDR1 and CDR2 sequences are GTSNPN and SVGIG (reference sequence). V lost 5 bases, J lost 2 bases, and 0 bases stayed unmatched. The CDR3 here is CAWDRGQETQYF. The CDR3 bases are TGTGCCTGGGACAGGGGGCAAGAGACCCAGTACTTC. The entire variable domain, with the rest obtained from reference TRBV30 and TRBJ2-5, is as follows: SQTIHQWPATLVQPVGSPLSLECTVEGTSNPNLYWYRQAAGRGLQLLFYSVGIGQISSEVPQNLSASRPQDRQFILSSKKLLLSDSGFYLCAWDRGQETQYFGPGTRLLVL.

This clone was observed a few times. This chain links TRBV28 with TRBJ2-3; D not certain. This CDR3 contains 16 residues. With 3 bases removed from V and 2 bases from J, the gap between germline ends came to 15 bases. Germline lookup yields CDR1 MDHEN and CDR2 SYDVKM. CDR3 bases: TGTGCCAGCAGTTTTCGGTTCTATGGAGACACAGATACGCAGTATTTT. Its translation is CASSFRFYGDTDTQYF.

This rearrangement joins TRBV6-1 to TRBJ2-3, with no clear D. V was pared by 3 bases and J by 6 bases, with 10 bases between. The germline gives CDR1 MNHNS, CDR2 SASEGT. The CDR3 extends over 13 amino acids. The chain's CDR3 is CASSDPSKDTQYF. The CDR3 DNA reads TGTGCCAGCAGTGATCCCAGTAAGGATACGCAGTATTTT.

The rearrangement uses TRBV4-1 and TRBJ1-3; possible D gene TRBD1, 6 bases. V was clipped by 1 base and J by 4 bases, with 14 bases between them. Germline CDR1 and CDR2: MGHRA and YSYEKL. This CDR3 region has 16 residues. The CDR3 here is CASSQVGGRPGNTIYF. The CDR3, as DNA: TGCGCCAGCAGCCAAGTAGGGGGAAGGCCGGGAAACACCATATATTTT.

The chain links TRBV7-3 to TRBJ2-3; 11 bases are shared with TRBD2. The junction had 3 bases not matched to a gene; V was cut back by 3 bases and J by 1 base. CDR3 length equals 16 residues. CDR1 and CDR2 (germline): SGHTA, FQGTGA. Here the CDR3 DNA reads TGTGCCAGCAGCTTCCAGGGACTAGCGGGCACAGATACGCAGTATTTT. Amino acid sequence: CASSFQGLAGTDTQYF.

This rearrangement joins TRBV7-2 to TRBJ1-1, with D possibly matching TRBD1 (5 bases). The CDR3 is 16 residues long. Germline-derived CDR1 and CDR2 are SGHTA and FQGNSA. V was trimmed by 5 bases and J by 5 bases, leaving 21 bases between them. CDR3 sequence reads: CASSHIDSFGETEAFF. The CDR3, as DNA: TGTGCCAGCAGCCATATCGACAGTTTTGGTGAGACTGAAGCTTTCTTT.

The rearrangement uses TRBV15 and TRBJ1-5; weak D call: TRBD1 (6 bases). The CDR3 covers 17 residues. V lost 1 base and J 0 bases, leaving 13 bases between the germline ends. The germline CDR1 and CDR2 sequences are LNHNV and YYDKDF (reference sequence). The CDR3 DNA is TGTGCCACCAGCAGAGTAGGGGGTTTGTTTAGCAATCAGCCCCAGCATTTT. Translating it yields CATSRVGGLFSNQPQHF.

The chain has TRBV14 and TRBJ2-7, with 7 positions matching TRBD1. V dropped 3 bases and J dropped 0; count of bases not matched to a gene: 5. This CDR3 region has 15 residues. Germline CDR1 and CDR2: SGHDN and FVKESK. The CDR3 loop reads CASSHLTGFSYEQYF. CDR3 DNA sequence: TGTGCCAGCAGCCACCTGACAGGGTTCTCCTACGAGCAGTACTTC.

CDR3 sequence reads: CASSGRDRGYEQYF. CDR3 DNA: TGTGCCAGCAGTGGCCGGGACAGGGGGTACGAGCAGTACTTC. The chain links TRBV9 to TRBJ2-7; TRBD1 agrees at 11 bases. There are 14 residues in the CDR3. V gave up 5 bases and J gave up 4 bases; unmatched junction bases: 5. The V gene's germline CDR1 is SGDLS and CDR2 YYNGEE.

This clone was observed a few times. V gene TRBV7-9 combines with J gene TRBJ2-2; D is possibly TRBD1 (6 bases). From germline, CDR1 is SEHNR and CDR2 FQNEAQ (reference sequence). V lost 5 bases and J lost 5, with 9 bases in between. CDR3 size: 13 residues. CDR3 sequence: CASSTGRTGELFF. In DNA form, the CDR3 reads TGTGCCAGCAGCACAGGGAGAACCGGGGAGCTGTTTTTT.

This chain links TRBV5-1 with TRBJ2-5, with D tentatively TRBD1 (6 bases). The CDR3 sequence is 16 residues long. The V and J ends lost 4 bases and 1 base respectively, with 17 bases between them. Germline CDR1 SGHRS, CDR2 YFSETQ. The CDR3 reads CASSGGLGRRQETQYF. DNA for the CDR3: TGCGCCAGCAGCGGGGGCTTAGGACGGCGCCAAGAGACCCAGTACTTC.

This clone showed up just once. This chain joins TRBV4-1 and TRBJ2-1; D perhaps matches TRBD1 (5 bases). CDR1 and CDR2 from the germline V gene are MGHRA and YSYEKL. The CDR3 loop spans 12 amino acids. The V end lost 4 bases, the J end lost 7 bases, and 8 bases lay between the germline ends. The CDR3 region has the DNA TGCGCCAGCAGCCCCCAGGGTAATGAGCAGTTCTTC. Amino acid sequence: CASSPQGNEQFF.

The chain couples TRBV4-1 to TRBJ2-1; 11 bases are shared with TRBD2. This CDR3 comprises 18 residues. The V segment lost 3 bases and the J segment 6 bases; nucleotides outside the gene matches: 13. CDR1 is MGHRA, CDR2 YSYEKL, per germline. The CDR3 DNA reads as TGCGCCAGCAGCCACCCTTTACTAGCGGGAGCCGATACCAATGAGCAGTTCTTC. Translation gives CASSHPLLAGADTNEQFF.

This rearrangement joins TRBV7-2 to TRBJ2-1; the match to TRBD2 covers 14 bases. J lost 7 bases, V lost 6 bases, and 8 bases had no gene match. The CDR3 has 16 residues. Germline V gene sequence: CDR1 SGHTA, CDR2 FQGNSA. The CDR3: CASRPGLAGVMNEQFF. The CDR3 DNA reads as TGTGCCAGCAGGCCGGGACTAGCGGGGGTGATGAATGAGCAGTTCTTC.

This CDR3 reads CASSSGTGATLGNEQYF. The CDR3 nucleotides read TGTGCCAGCAGCTCGGGGACAGGAGCCACTCTAGGGAACGAGCAGTACTTC. J is TRBJ2-7 and V is TRBV5-6, with 8 bases lining up with TRBD1. CDR1 SGHDT and CDR2 YYEEEE come from the germline V gene. This CDR3 comprises 17 residues. The V segment lost 3 bases and the J segment 5 bases; nucleotides outside the gene matches: 16.

This rearrangement joins TRBV4-1 to TRBJ1-5; D is possibly TRBD1 (6 bases). The germline V gene encodes CDR1 MGHRA and CDR2 YSYEKL. This CDR3 has 15 residues. Trimming stripped 2 bases from V and 2 bases from J, with 10 bases between. CDR3 region: CASSQPGAGNQPQHF. The DNA of the CDR3 is TGCGCCAGCAGCCAACCAGGGGCGGGCAATCAGCCCCAGCATTTT.

In DNA, the CDR3 is TGTGCCAGCAGTTTAAAGGCAGCAGGGAACACTGAAGCTTTCTTT. It translates to CASSLKAAGNTEAFF. The gene calls are TRBV27 and TRBJ1-1, with unresolved D. CDR3 size: 15 residues. Trimming removed 2 bases from V and 1 base from J, with 11 bases in between. CDR1 is MNHEY, CDR2 SMNVEV, per germline (reference sequence).

The chain recombines TRBV13 with TRBJ1-3; D perhaps matches TRBD1 (6 bases). V lost 2 bases and J 0 bases, leaving 11 bases between the germline ends. This CDR3 has 16 amino acids. Germline CDR1 PRHDT, CDR2 FYEKMQ (reference sequence). CDR3 region: CASSLRRQASGNTIYF. The DNA for the CDR3 is TGTGCCAGCAGCTTAAGACGACAGGCCTCTGGAAACACCATATATTTT.

This clone occurred a few times. The chain links TRBV7-9 to TRBJ2-7, with D perhaps matching TRBD2 (5 bases). The CDR3 covers 15 residues. Germline lookup yields CDR1 SEHNR and CDR2 FQNEAQ (reference sequence). Deletions cut 1 base from V and 4 bases from J, with 14 bases between. CDR3 loop: CASSLEFARGYEQYF. The DNA for the CDR3 is TGTGCCAGCAGCTTAGAGTTTGCCCGGGGTTACGAGCAGTACTTC.

This chain links TRBV27 with TRBJ1-4, with a weak D call TRBD1 (6 bases). Germline assignment: CDR1 MNHEY and CDR2 SMNVEV (reference sequence). V was shortened by 8 bases and J by 8 bases, with 18 bases between the two germline ends. This CDR3 region has 14 residues. CDR3 nucleotide sequence: TGTGCCAGCGGGAAGGGGGTTCGTGGCGAAAAACTGTTTTTT. This translates into CASGKGVRGEKLFF.